A single T cell receptor beta chain is shown here with its context. The sample is drawn from a study of blood T cell repertoires in COVID-19. Looking at the study overall: The United States, Italy and Spain provided the acute and convalescent COVID-19 samples. PBMCs, B-cell-depleted T cells, or T cells were the source of the cDNA or gDNA that made up the material.

In the source study's methods: Amplification of reference gene primers was used by the study to estimate nucleated cell counts. Clones were read by immunoSEQ multiplex PCR, and TCRdb kept only the in-frame ones, dropping some. The V and J calls and clone size are taken from that table; D and trimming were inferred from the DNA. Of under 450,000 clones listed, about 90% are singletons. Two negative PCRs, clearance, or symptom resolution had been documented for recovered Cohort 3 donors. The germline V gene has CDR1 MNHEY and CDR2 SVGAGI. Trimming pared 0 bases from V and 3 bases from J, leaving 12 bases between. This CDR3 spans 16 amino acids.

This sequence joins TRBV6-5 and TRBJ2-1, with D possibly being TRBD1 (6 bases). Specimen: PBMCs or T cells enriched from blood (not recorded which). The receptor was isolated from a woman aged 25-40 years who had recovered from COVID-19. The CDR3 DNA is TGTGCCAGCAGTTACTCATCCGCCAGGGGCTACAATGAGCAGTTCTTC. Its translation is CASSYSSARGYNEQFF.